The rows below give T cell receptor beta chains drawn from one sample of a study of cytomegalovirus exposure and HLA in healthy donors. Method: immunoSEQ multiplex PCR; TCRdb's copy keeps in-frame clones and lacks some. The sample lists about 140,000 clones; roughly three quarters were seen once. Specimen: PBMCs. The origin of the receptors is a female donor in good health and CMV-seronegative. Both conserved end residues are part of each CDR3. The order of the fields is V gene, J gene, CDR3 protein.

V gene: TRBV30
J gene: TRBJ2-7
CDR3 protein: CAWTPGQGYSYEQYF

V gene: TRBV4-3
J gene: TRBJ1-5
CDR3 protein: CASSQVITGAPQHF

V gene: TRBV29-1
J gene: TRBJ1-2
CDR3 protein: CSVEDLLGYTF

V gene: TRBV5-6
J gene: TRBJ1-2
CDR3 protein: CASSDQTTGWDYGYTF

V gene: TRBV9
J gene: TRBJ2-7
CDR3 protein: CASSVTGHVDEQYF

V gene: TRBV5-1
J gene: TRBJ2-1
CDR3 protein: CASSLVTGLAGIYNEQFF

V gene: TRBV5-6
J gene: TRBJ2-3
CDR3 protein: CASSGIAGASTDTQYF

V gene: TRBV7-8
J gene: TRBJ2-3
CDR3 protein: CASSLKAGTSVTDTQYF

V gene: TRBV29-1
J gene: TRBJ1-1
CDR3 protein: CSEIQGLNTEAFF

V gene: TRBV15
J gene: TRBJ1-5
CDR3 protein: CATSRDIQAEQPQHF